A selection of T cell receptor beta chains follows, all from one sample in a study of cytomegalovirus exposure and HLA in healthy donors. Profiling relied on immunoSEQ multiplex PCR, and the TCRdb table lists in-frame clones only, not all of them. The sample lists 100,000 to 150,000 clones, 15% to 20% seen once, with approximately 2.9% in the top ten. The sample comprised PBMCs. Source of these receptors: a female donor in good health and CMV-seropositive. Each CDR3 is given with its conserved first and last residue. The order of the fields is CDR3 DNA, CDR3 protein, CDR3 length, V gene, D gene, J gene, clone size. A D gene is named only where the DNA matches it firmly. Some rows mark clone size as missing; the rest say once, few, many or name a class of expanded clone.

cdr3_nt: TGTGCCTGGAAGGCGGGGGTTTACGACTATGGCTACACCTTC; cdr3_aa: CAWKAGVYDYGYTF; cdr3_length: 14; v_call: TRBV30; d_call: -; j_call: TRBJ1-2; clone_size: few
cdr3_nt: TGTGCCAGCACCAGGGCGCGCGGGGAGCTGTTTTTC; cdr3_aa: CASTRARGELFF; cdr3_length: 12; v_call: TRBV2; d_call: -; j_call: TRBJ2-2; clone_size: few
cdr3_nt: TGTGCCAGCAGCTTAGCATCGGAGGGTACGCAGTATTTT; cdr3_aa: CASSLASEGTQYF; cdr3_length: 13; v_call: TRBV11-2; d_call: -; j_call: TRBJ2-3; clone_size: -
cdr3_nt: TGCGCCAGCAGCACTAGACAGGGGGCTCAGAACACTGAGGCTTTCTTT; cdr3_aa: CASSTRQGAQNTEAFF; cdr3_length: 16; v_call: TRBV5-1; d_call: TRBD1; j_call: TRBJ1-1; clone_size: -
cdr3_nt: TGTGCCAGCAGCCAAGTCCAGGATCGTGGCGAGCAGTTCTTC; cdr3_aa: CASSQVQDRGEQFF; cdr3_length: 14; v_call: TRBV4-2; d_call: -; j_call: TRBJ2-1; clone_size: few
cdr3_nt: TGTGCCAGCGGGAACAGGGGGCCCATATATTTT; cdr3_aa: CASGNRGPIYF; cdr3_length: 11; v_call: TRBV25-1; d_call: TRBD1; j_call: TRBJ1-3; clone_size: few
cdr3_nt: TGTGCCAGCAGTTTACTAGCGGAGCTCAATGAGCAGTTCTTC; cdr3_aa: CASSLLAELNEQFF; cdr3_length: 14; v_call: TRBV27; d_call: TRBD2; j_call: TRBJ2-1; clone_size: -
cdr3_nt: TGTGCCAGCAGCTTAAACAGGGGGCTGGACGAGCAGTACTTC; cdr3_aa: CASSLNRGLDEQYF; cdr3_length: 14; v_call: TRBV7-9; d_call: TRBD1; j_call: TRBJ2-7; clone_size: few
cdr3_nt: TGCGCCAGCAGCTTGGGGACTAGCGGGGGGACAGGGACCCAGTACTTC; cdr3_aa: CASSLGTSGGTGTQYF; cdr3_length: 16; v_call: TRBV5-1; d_call: TRBD2; j_call: TRBJ2-5; clone_size: -
cdr3_nt: TGCGCCAGCAGCAACGGGGGGGGAGGCTACAATGAGCAGTTCTTC; cdr3_aa: CASSNGGGGYNEQFF; cdr3_length: 15; v_call: TRBV5-1; d_call: TRBD2; j_call: TRBJ2-1; clone_size: few
cdr3_nt: TGCAGCGCCGGAGGGGACACTGAAGCTTTCTTT; cdr3_aa: CSAGGDTEAFF; cdr3_length: 11; v_call: TRBV29-1; d_call: -; j_call: TRBJ1-1; clone_size: few
cdr3_nt: TGTGCCAGCAGGGGTCGCGGGGGGGCTCAAGAGACCCAGTACTTC; cdr3_aa: CASRGRGGAQETQYF; cdr3_length: 15; v_call: TRBV11-2; d_call: TRBD2; j_call: TRBJ2-5; clone_size: few
cdr3_nt: TGTGCCAGCAGTGAAGACAGGGGCACTGAAGCTTTCTTT; cdr3_aa: CASSEDRGTEAFF; cdr3_length: 13; v_call: TRBV2; d_call: TRBD1; j_call: TRBJ1-1; clone_size: few
cdr3_nt: TGTGCCAGCAGCTTAGGTGGTAGCGGGGTTAGCTCCTACAATGAGCAGTTCTTC; cdr3_aa: CASSLGGSGVSSYNEQFF; cdr3_length: 18; v_call: TRBV7-2; d_call: TRBD2; j_call: TRBJ2-1; clone_size: -
cdr3_nt: TGTGCCAGCAGCGAATCCGGGACAGTAACCTACGAGCAGTACTTC; cdr3_aa: CASSESGTVTYEQYF; cdr3_length: 15; v_call: TRBV9; d_call: TRBD1; j_call: TRBJ2-7; clone_size: -
cdr3_nt: TGCGCCAGCAGCCCGGTCGTTGCGGAGACCCAGTACTTC; cdr3_aa: CASSPVVAETQYF; cdr3_length: 13; v_call: TRBV4-3; d_call: -; j_call: TRBJ2-5; clone_size: few
cdr3_nt: TGTGCCAGCAGCTCCCGTGTAGCGGACTTCGAAGAGACCCAGTACTTC; cdr3_aa: CASSSRVADFEETQYF; cdr3_length: 16; v_call: TRBV11-2; d_call: -; j_call: TRBJ2-5; clone_size: -
cdr3_nt: TGTGCCAGCTCACCCATCGGTGAGCAGTTCTTC; cdr3_aa: CASSPIGEQFF; cdr3_length: 11; v_call: TRBV18; d_call: -; j_call: TRBJ2-1; clone_size: few
cdr3_nt: TGTGCCACCAGCAGAGATACGACAGGACTAGCGGACCAAGAGACCCAGTACTTC; cdr3_aa: CATSRDTTGLADQETQYF; cdr3_length: 18; v_call: TRBV15; d_call: TRBD2; j_call: TRBJ2-5; clone_size: few
cdr3_nt: TGTGCCAGCAGCTTAATTTCCGGGACAACCAAAAACATTCAGTACTTC; cdr3_aa: CASSLISGTTKNIQYF; cdr3_length: 16; v_call: TRBV7-9; d_call: -; j_call: TRBJ2-4; clone_size: -
cdr3_nt: TGTGCCAGCAGCGTGGTCGGTGAGTCTCCAACCGGGGAGCTGTTTTTT; cdr3_aa: CASSVVGESPTGELFF; cdr3_length: 16; v_call: TRBV9; d_call: -; j_call: TRBJ2-2; clone_size: -
cdr3_nt: TGTGCCAGCTCGCTTACAAGGGACAGCGTGAACACTGAAGCTTTCTTT; cdr3_aa: CASSLTRDSVNTEAFF; cdr3_length: 16; v_call: TRBV18; d_call: TRBD1; j_call: TRBJ1-1; clone_size: few
cdr3_nt: TGCACCAGCAGCCTCCGGAGCAGGCAAGCGGGAGGCGCAGGTACGCAGTATTTT; cdr3_aa: CTSSLRSRQAGGAGTQYF; cdr3_length: 18; v_call: TRBV1; d_call: -; j_call: TRBJ2-3; clone_size: -
cdr3_nt: TGTGCCAGCAGCTTATCTGGGGAGCTGTTTTTT; cdr3_aa: CASSLSGELFF; cdr3_length: 11; v_call: TRBV7-9; d_call: -; j_call: TRBJ2-2; clone_size: -
cdr3_nt: TGTGCCAGCAGCAGTACAGCTGGGGCCAACGTCCTGACTTTC; cdr3_aa: CASSSTAGANVLTF; cdr3_length: 14; v_call: TRBV9; d_call: -; j_call: TRBJ2-6; clone_size: once
cdr3_nt: TGTGCCAGCGGCCGGGACAGAGAAGAGACCCAGTACTTC; cdr3_aa: CASGRDREETQYF; cdr3_length: 13; v_call: TRBV2; d_call: TRBD1; j_call: TRBJ2-5; clone_size: few
cdr3_nt: TGTGCAGGGGAGGTAGCGGGAGGCCCGAACACCGGGGAGCTGTTTTTT; cdr3_aa: CAGEVAGGPNTGELFF; cdr3_length: 16; v_call: TRBV2; d_call: TRBD2; j_call: TRBJ2-2; clone_size: few
cdr3_nt: TGTGCCAGCAGCCTTACGGACAGGGACGCCGTTTCACCCCTCCACTTT; cdr3_aa: CASSLTDRDAVSPLHF; cdr3_length: 16; v_call: TRBV7-9; d_call: TRBD1; j_call: TRBJ1-6; clone_size: few
cdr3_nt: TGTGCCAGCAGTTACTCCGGGGAGAACACCGGGGAGCTGTTTTTT; cdr3_aa: CASSYSGENTGELFF; cdr3_length: 15; v_call: TRBV6-5; d_call: -; j_call: TRBJ2-2; clone_size: -
cdr3_nt: TGTGCCAGCAGTGACCGCCACAGGGGGCCGCAGTACTTC; cdr3_aa: CASSDRHRGPQYF; cdr3_length: 13; v_call: TRBV6-1; d_call: TRBD1; j_call: TRBJ2-7; clone_size: few
cdr3_nt: TGTGCCAGCTCACCTTGGACAGAGAACACTGAAGCTTTCTTT; cdr3_aa: CASSPWTENTEAFF; cdr3_length: 14; v_call: TRBV18; d_call: -; j_call: TRBJ1-1; clone_size: -
cdr3_nt: TGCAGCGTTGACGGGGGGGCTAATGAAAAACTGTTTTTT; cdr3_aa: CSVDGGANEKLFF; cdr3_length: 13; v_call: TRBV29-1; d_call: -; j_call: TRBJ1-4; clone_size: few
cdr3_nt: TGTGCCAGCAGTTTATCGATAGTACCGGGTACTGAAGCTTTCTTT; cdr3_aa: CASSLSIVPGTEAFF; cdr3_length: 15; v_call: TRBV27; d_call: -; j_call: TRBJ1-1; clone_size: few
cdr3_nt: TGTGCCAGCACCAGCCCAGGGCGCTCGGGAAACACCATATATTTT; cdr3_aa: CASTSPGRSGNTIYF; cdr3_length: 15; v_call: TRBV6-1; d_call: -; j_call: TRBJ1-3; clone_size: -
cdr3_nt: TGTGCCTGGAGCTATCCTCGGGACAGGTTAAGCTACGAGCAGTACTTC; cdr3_aa: CAWSYPRDRLSYEQYF; cdr3_length: 16; v_call: TRBV30; d_call: TRBD1; j_call: TRBJ2-7; clone_size: -
cdr3_nt: TGCGCCAGCAGCTCCAGGGGGGAGAACACTGAAGCTTTCTTT; cdr3_aa: CASSSRGENTEAFF; cdr3_length: 14; v_call: TRBV5-1; d_call: TRBD1; j_call: TRBJ1-1; clone_size: -
cdr3_nt: TGCGCCAGCAGTGCTGCCGGGGATATCCGTCCCTACGAGCAGTACTTC; cdr3_aa: CASSAAGDIRPYEQYF; cdr3_length: 16; v_call: TRBV5-1; d_call: -; j_call: TRBJ2-7; clone_size: -
cdr3_nt: TGTGCCAGCAGTTTCTACACAAACAGGGGAGGAGCTTTCTTT; cdr3_aa: CASSFYTNRGGAFF; cdr3_length: 14; v_call: TRBV27; d_call: TRBD1; j_call: TRBJ1-1; clone_size: few
cdr3_nt: TGTGCCAGCAGCCTCGACAGGAATGTTGAAAAACTGTTTTTT; cdr3_aa: CASSLDRNVEKLFF; cdr3_length: 14; v_call: TRBV7-9; d_call: -; j_call: TRBJ1-4; clone_size: -
cdr3_nt: TGCGCCAGCAGAGCGGGAGGGTCCCACGAGCAGTACTTC; cdr3_aa: CASRAGGSHEQYF; cdr3_length: 13; v_call: TRBV10-2; d_call: TRBD2; j_call: TRBJ2-7; clone_size: -
cdr3_nt: TGTGCCAGCAGCGCGGAGACAGGGTTCAACGAGCAGTACTTC; cdr3_aa: CASSAETGFNEQYF; cdr3_length: 14; v_call: TRBV9; d_call: TRBD1; j_call: TRBJ2-7; clone_size: few
cdr3_nt: TGTGCCAGCAGTTTGATCCGAGGAGGCGGCTACACCTTC; cdr3_aa: CASSLIRGGGYTF; cdr3_length: 13; v_call: TRBV27; d_call: -; j_call: TRBJ1-2; clone_size: few
cdr3_nt: TGTGCCAGCAGCGTAGGAGGAGGGGTGGCTGAAAAACTGTTTTTT; cdr3_aa: CASSVGGGVAEKLFF; cdr3_length: 15; v_call: TRBV9; d_call: -; j_call: TRBJ1-4; clone_size: -
cdr3_nt: TGTGCCAGCAGCACAGTTAGCAATCAGCCCCAGCATTTT; cdr3_aa: CASSTVSNQPQHF; cdr3_length: 13; v_call: TRBV6-6; d_call: -; j_call: TRBJ1-5; clone_size: -
cdr3_nt: TGTGCCAGCAGCTTAGACCGAGGCCCCCTTGGGACCCAGTACTTC; cdr3_aa: CASSLDRGPLGTQYF; cdr3_length: 15; v_call: TRBV7-6; d_call: -; j_call: TRBJ2-5; clone_size: -
cdr3_nt: TGTGCCAGCAGAGGGGACAGACTAATTTACGAGCAGTACTTC; cdr3_aa: CASRGDRLIYEQYF; cdr3_length: 14; v_call: TRBV2; d_call: TRBD1; j_call: TRBJ2-7; clone_size: -
cdr3_nt: TGTGCCAGCTCACCGACTAGCGGGGGGCTTGGGGATACGCAGTATTTT; cdr3_aa: CASSPTSGGLGDTQYF; cdr3_length: 16; v_call: TRBV18; d_call: TRBD2; j_call: TRBJ2-3; clone_size: few
cdr3_nt: TGTGCCAGCAGCCCCGGGACTCCGTATCAAGAGACCCAGTACTTC; cdr3_aa: CASSPGTPYQETQYF; cdr3_length: 15; v_call: TRBV5-6; d_call: -; j_call: TRBJ2-5; clone_size: -